One T cell receptor beta chain is described in this entry. Naive-designated CD8 cells lacked CD45RO, were positively enriched for CCR7, and omitted terminally differentiated effector memory CD45RA+ cells. None of the donors, who were healthy HIV-negative adults, had recently had acute infections or vaccinations. This record comes from a study of shared clonotypes between healthy human individuals. The overall study: A donor's plate count was three for CD4 naive and three for CD4 memory; CD8 naive had two and CD8 memory one.

The authors distributed each subset's genomic DNA evenly over several immunoSEQ plates. Profiled with immunoSEQ multiplex PCR; TCRdb holds only in-frame clones, not every one. The table records about 2,200,000 clones, approximately 94% of them present only once. The source of this sequence is a man younger than 35 in good health. Some clones in this sample may be carry-over from other donors' samples. The material sequenced was naive CD8+ T cells from PBMCs.

CDR3 loop: CASTLGSRNEQFF. CDR3 sequence (DNA): TGTGCCAGCACCCTGGGGAGTAGAAATGAGCAGTTCTTC. The chain couples TRBV13 to TRBJ2-1; possible D gene TRBD2, 5 bases. The CDR3 is 13 amino acids. Trimming removed 7 bases at V and 7 bases at J, with 14 bases between. Germline-derived CDR1 and CDR2 are PRHDT and FYEKMQ (reference sequence).